This TCR beta chain was captured in a study of identical twins. Findings and limits, study-wide: Zero-insertion analyses were open to partial confounding by invariant MAIT and iNKT cells. Beta out-of-frame sequences showed weaker excess sharing between twins.

This clonotype came up a few times. Its specificity is unknown. Unique molecular identifiers were present on the cDNA, and a universal primer site came from template switching. TCRdb reprocessed the 5' RACE reads via MiXCR and lists one record per CDR3 protein. The data contain nearly 900,000 distinct CDR3 sequences, about 12% of them singletons. The donors were all healthy and Caucasian. V was trimmed by 0 bases and J by 5 bases, leaving 16 bases between them. Germline V gene lookup returns CDR1 MNHEY and CDR2 SVGAGI. The CDR3 length is 16 residues. This sample was also put to use in a study of yellow fever vaccine responses in identical twins.

The specimen sequenced was PBMCs. This rearrangement joins TRBV6-5 to TRBJ2-5; D might be TRBD2 (7 bases). The TCR originated in a woman younger than 35 in good health. CDR3 residues: CASSYSGGLLRETQYF. The CDR3 DNA reads TGTGCCAGCAGTTACTCGGGGGGGCTACTTCGCGAGACCCAGTACTTC.